This T cell receptor (beta chain) stems from a study of T cells in Graves' hyperthyroidism and ophthalmopathy (dated by TCRdb to the late 2010s). General notes on the study: Peripheral blood samples were taken at initial diagnosis, before any treatment was given. TCR V-J signatures able to tell the groups apart were searched for in a discovery cohort of more than 90 patients, of whom under 45 had Graves' ophthalmopathy and around 58 had stable Graves' hyperthyroidism. The approximately 97 discovery patients were randomly divided into training and test sets at a 7:3 ratio. Following sampling, methimazole starting at 30 mg daily was given to hyperthyroidism patients, and high-dose intravenous methylprednisolone was given to ophthalmopathy patients. Whether ophthalmopathy could be predicted prospectively was tested in an independent validation cohort made up of approximately 19 hyperthyroidism patients plus 17 patients who later progressed to ophthalmopathy. The paper describes TCR Vbeta CDR3 sequencing of 135 peripheral blood samples, made up of around 41 ophthalmopathy patients, around 73 hyperthyroidism patients and 17 progressor patients. In about 6 Graves' hyperthyroidism patients, the study also compared T-cell repertoires from thyroid tissue with T-cell repertoires from blood. The research as a whole found: In validation, the model predicted progression to ophthalmopathy with roughly 66% sensitivity and roughly 72% specificity, a median of about six months before onset. A 13 V-J signature model separated ophthalmopathy from stable hyperthyroidism, with approximately 87% sensitivity and 81.08% specificity in cross-validation and 80%/75% in testing. Sample size was not statistically predetermined, and investigators were not blinded to group allocation. Blood samples also contained most of the expanded thyroid clonotypes (frequency above 0.001), which suggests that blood repertoires may reflect thyroid immune responses.

A patient counted as having stable Graves' hyperthyroidism if no progression to ophthalmopathy occurred over 18 months of follow-up. The hyperthyroidism patients were between 18 and 65 years old and newly diagnosed, with a disease duration of less than 2 months. Any patient with an uncontrolled infection, another autoimmune disease, pregnancy or lactation was excluded. Diagnoses relied on clinical symptoms, serum thyroxine and TRAb, thyroid ultrasound and orbital computed tomography. PBMCs were separated from roughly 10 ml of fresh peripheral blood using Ficoll-Paque density gradient centrifugation. Total RNA was extracted using Trizol reagent, and RNA quality was assessed on an Agilent 2100 Bioanalyzer. The TCR beta CDR3 regions were amplified from the RNA transcripts. For the first round of RT-PCR on the TCR CDR3, the HTBI primer set was used together with the Qiagen OneStep RT-PCR kit. Libraries were constructed in a second round of multiplex PCR, after which size selection and purification were performed. Paired-end sequencing of the libraries was performed with 100 bp reads on an Illumina HiSeq2000. The authors' pipeline ran thus. SOAPnuke was used to process the raw data, throwing out any read that contained adapters or uncalled bases, had a mean Phred below 15, or lacked an exact constant-primer or identifier match. High-quality paired reads were merged with COPE v1.2.5, and unique nucleotide sequences were defined as clonotypes. MiTCR v1.1 was used to align the clonotypes against IMGT TRBV, TRBD and TRBJ reference segments. Only V-J combinations with frequency above 0.0001, covering 99% to 99.2% of repertoires, were analysed. The TCS score was defined as F50 (clonal expansion) divided by E x V (chaos), with BLOSUM62-based TCRdist calculated between CDR3 peptides within each V-J. Welch's t-statistics and random forest reduced around 510 V-J features to roughly 13, which were used in a naive Bayes classifier (R e1071). TCRdb handled the public reads itself, with Q25 trimming in fastp and clone calling in MiXCR, and kept productive beta chains. Duplicate CDR3 protein sequences are folded into a single record with the most common DNA and genes. The V and J calls, along with clone size, are taken from TCRdb and not from the paper's own processing. In all, the sample holds approximately 370,000 distinct CDR3 sequences, and around 14% of those were seen once. Jointly, the top ten make up about 31% of the sample.

This clonotype occurred a few times. Its antigen target is currently unknown. No base quality values were provided; no much bigger clone lies one nucleotide off. The sample taken for sequencing was blood. This receptor was taken from a woman in her 30s with Graves' hyperthyroidism.

The CDR3 reads as follows: CASSSHLGNEQFF. Read as DNA, the sequence is TGTGCCAGCAGCTCTCATCTCGGCAATGAGCAGTTCTTC. This sequence uses TRBV5-4 and TRBJ2-1; the D gene cannot be named for sure. From a lookup of the germline V gene (reference sequence), CDR1 and CDR2 are SGHNT and YYREEE. From the cysteine up to the phenylalanine, the CDR3 has a length of 13 residues. The kept DNA is CDR3 alone, 39 bases in frame from the first base. Trimming takes 3 bases from V and 6 bases from J, and the germline ends sit 10 bases apart.